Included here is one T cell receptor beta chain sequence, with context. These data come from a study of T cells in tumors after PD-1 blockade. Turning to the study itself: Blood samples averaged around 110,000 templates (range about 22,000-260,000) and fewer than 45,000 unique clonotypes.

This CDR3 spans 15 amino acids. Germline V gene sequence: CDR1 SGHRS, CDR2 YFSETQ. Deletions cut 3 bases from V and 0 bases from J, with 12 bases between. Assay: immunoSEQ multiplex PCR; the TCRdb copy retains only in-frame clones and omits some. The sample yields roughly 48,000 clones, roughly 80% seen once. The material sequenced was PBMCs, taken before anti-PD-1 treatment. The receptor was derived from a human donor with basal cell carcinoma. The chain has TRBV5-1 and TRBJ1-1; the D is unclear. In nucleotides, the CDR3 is TGCGCCAGCAGCTCGGTACAGCTAATGAACACTGAAGCTTTCTTT. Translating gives CASSSVQLMNTEAFF.